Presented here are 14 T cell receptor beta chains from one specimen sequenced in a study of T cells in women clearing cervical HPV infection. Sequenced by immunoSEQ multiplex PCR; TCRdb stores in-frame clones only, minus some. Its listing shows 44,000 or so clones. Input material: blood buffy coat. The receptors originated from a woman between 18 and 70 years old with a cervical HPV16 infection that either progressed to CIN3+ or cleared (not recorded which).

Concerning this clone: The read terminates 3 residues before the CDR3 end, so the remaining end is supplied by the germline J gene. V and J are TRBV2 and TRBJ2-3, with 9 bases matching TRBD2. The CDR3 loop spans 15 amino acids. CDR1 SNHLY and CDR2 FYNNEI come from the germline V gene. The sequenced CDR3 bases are TGTGCCAGCACCCCGGGACTAGCAAGCCAAGAGACG. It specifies CASTPGLASQET. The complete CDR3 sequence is CASTPGLASQETQYF.

CDR3 DNA (partial): TGTGCCAGTACCGAACGGACAGTTAGGGAA. It encodes CASTERTVRE. The whole CDR3 protein is CASTERTVREAFF. This chain uses TRBV19 with TRBJ1-1, with a possible D match to TRBD1 (6 bases). With the read ending 3 residues before the CDR3 end, the germline J gene is used to fill in that end. CDR1 and CDR2 (germline): LNHDA, SQIVND (reference sequence). This CDR3 has 13 amino acids.

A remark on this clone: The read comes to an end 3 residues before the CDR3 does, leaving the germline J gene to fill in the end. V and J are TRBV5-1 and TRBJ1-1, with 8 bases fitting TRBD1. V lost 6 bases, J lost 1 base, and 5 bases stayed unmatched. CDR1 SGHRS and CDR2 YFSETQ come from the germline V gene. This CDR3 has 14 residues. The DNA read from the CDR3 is TGCGCCAGCACCACCGGGACAGGGAACACTGAA. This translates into CASTTGTGNTE. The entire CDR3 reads CASTTGTGNTEAFF.

The DNA read from the CDR3 is TGCAGTGCTATATTGGGGGGGGACTCCTACGAG. This gives the protein CSAILGGDSYE. The whole CDR3 sequence is CSAILGGDSYEQYF. The rearrangement joins TRBV20-1 to TRBJ2-7; 7 bases fit TRBD2. The read ends 3 residues shy of where the CDR3 ends; the end is completed using the germline J gene. Looked up from germline, CDR1 is DFQATT and CDR2 is SNEGSKA (reference sequence). CDR3 length equals 14 residues. The ends lost 4 bases at V and 0 bases at J; junction bases unmatched: 6.

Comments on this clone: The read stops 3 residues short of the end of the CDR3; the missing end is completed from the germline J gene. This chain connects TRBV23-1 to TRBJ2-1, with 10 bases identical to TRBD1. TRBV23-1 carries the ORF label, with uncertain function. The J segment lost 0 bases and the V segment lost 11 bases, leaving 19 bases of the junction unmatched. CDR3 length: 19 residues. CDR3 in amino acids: CAHGGGTGDGENSYNEQFF. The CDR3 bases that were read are TGCGCCCACGGAGGTGGGACAGGGGACGGGGAAAACTCCTACAATGAG.

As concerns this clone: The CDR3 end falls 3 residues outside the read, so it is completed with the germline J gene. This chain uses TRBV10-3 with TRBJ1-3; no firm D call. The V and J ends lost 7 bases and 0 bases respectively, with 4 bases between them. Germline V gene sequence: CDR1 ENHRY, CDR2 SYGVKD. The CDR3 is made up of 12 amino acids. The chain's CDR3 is CAITGSGNTIYF. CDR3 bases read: TGTGCCATCACGGGCTCTGGAAACACC.

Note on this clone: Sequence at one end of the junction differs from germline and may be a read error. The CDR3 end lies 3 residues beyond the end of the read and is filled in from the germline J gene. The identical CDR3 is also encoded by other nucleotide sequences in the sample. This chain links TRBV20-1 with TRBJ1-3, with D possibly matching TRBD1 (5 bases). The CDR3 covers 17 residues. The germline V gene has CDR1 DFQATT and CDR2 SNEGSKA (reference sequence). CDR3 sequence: CSARPALPSGTGNTIYF. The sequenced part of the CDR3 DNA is TGCAGTGCTAGACCCGCTCTGCCATCGGGGACTGGAAACACG.

The DNA read from the CDR3 is TGTGCCACCAGCAGGGACAGGATCTATGGC. It encodes CATSRDRIYG. The CDR3, in full, reads CATSRDRIYGYTF. V is TRBV15 and J is TRBJ1-2, with 7 bases identical to TRBD1. Coverage ceases 3 residues before the CDR3 finishes, and the germline J gene fills in the end. Germline-derived CDR1 and CDR2 are LNHNV and YYDKDF (reference sequence). The junction had 2 bases not matched to a gene; V was cut back by 3 bases and J by 4 bases. CDR3 length: 13 amino acids.

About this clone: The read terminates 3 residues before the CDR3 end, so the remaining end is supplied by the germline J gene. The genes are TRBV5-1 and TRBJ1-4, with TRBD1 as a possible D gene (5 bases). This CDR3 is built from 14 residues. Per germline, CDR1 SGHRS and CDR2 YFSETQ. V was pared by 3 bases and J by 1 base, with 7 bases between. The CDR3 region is CASSYDRTNEKLFF. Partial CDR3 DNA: TGCGCCAGCAGCTACGACAGAACTAATGAAAAA.

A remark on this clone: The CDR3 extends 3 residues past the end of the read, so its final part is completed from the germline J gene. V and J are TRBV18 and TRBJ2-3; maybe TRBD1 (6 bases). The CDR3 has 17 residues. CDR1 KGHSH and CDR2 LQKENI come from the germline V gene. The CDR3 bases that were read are TGTGCCAGCTCATTCTCGACAGGAGGAGAAAGCAATCAGCCG. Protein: CASSFSTGGESNQP. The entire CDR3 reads CASSFSTGGESNQPQYF.

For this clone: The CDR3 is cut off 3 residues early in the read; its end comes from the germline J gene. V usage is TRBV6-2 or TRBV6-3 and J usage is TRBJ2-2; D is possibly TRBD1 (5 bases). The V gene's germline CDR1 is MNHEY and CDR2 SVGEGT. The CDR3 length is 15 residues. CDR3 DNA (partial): TGTGCCAGCAGTTACTCTTCGGCAGGGTCTGAAAAG. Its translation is CASSYSSAGSEK. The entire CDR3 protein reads CASSYSSAGSEKLFF.

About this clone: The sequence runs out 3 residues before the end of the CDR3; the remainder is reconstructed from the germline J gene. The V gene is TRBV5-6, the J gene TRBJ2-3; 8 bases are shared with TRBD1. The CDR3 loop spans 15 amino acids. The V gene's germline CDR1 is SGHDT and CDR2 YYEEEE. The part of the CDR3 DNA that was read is TGTGCCAGCAGCTCGAATATCCAGGGGGCTCAGCCG. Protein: CASSSNIQGAQP. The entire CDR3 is CASSSNIQGAQPQYF.

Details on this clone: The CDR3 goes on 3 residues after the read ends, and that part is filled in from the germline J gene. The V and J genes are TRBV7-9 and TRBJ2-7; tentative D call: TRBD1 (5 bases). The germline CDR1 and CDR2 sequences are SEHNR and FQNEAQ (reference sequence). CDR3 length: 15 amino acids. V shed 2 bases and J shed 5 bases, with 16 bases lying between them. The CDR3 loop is CASSLTGFAPDEQYF. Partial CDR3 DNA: TGTGCCAGCAGCTTAACAGGTTTTGCCCCCGACGAG.

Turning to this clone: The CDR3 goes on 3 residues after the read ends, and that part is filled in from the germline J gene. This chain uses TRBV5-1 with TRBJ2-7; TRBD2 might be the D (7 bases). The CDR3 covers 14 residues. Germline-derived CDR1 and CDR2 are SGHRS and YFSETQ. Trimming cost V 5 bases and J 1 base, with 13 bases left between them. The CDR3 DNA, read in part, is TGCGCCAGCAGGGAGGGGGGGGCATCCTACGAG. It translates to CASREGGASYE. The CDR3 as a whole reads CASREGGASYEQYF.